Listed below are T cell receptor beta chains from one sample, sequenced in a study of OX40 agonist ivuxolimab in advanced cancers. Sequencing used immunoSEQ multiplex PCR; TCRdb keeps in-frame clones, though not all of them. The table shows approximately 66,000 clones, with 85% occurring only once. The sample here was CD4+ or CD8+ T cells sorted from blood, taken in a trial of the OX40 agonist ivuxolimab. All receptors derive from an adult with an advanced solid tumor such as melanoma, head and neck, liver or kidney cancer. The CDR3 runs from the conserved cysteine through the conserved F or W. The order of the fields is D gene, clone size, CDR3 length, V gene, J gene, CDR3 protein, CDR3 DNA. A D gene is named only where the DNA matches it firmly. Clone size is stated in some rows and not others, as once, few, many or a class when expanded.

D gene: NA; clone size: NA; CDR3 length: 11; V gene: TRBV15; J gene: TRBJ2-7; CDR3 protein: CATSRGDEQYF; CDR3 DNA: TGTGCCACCAGCAGAGGGGACGAGCAGTACTTC
D gene: NA; clone size: NA; CDR3 length: 13; V gene: TRBV5-8; J gene: TRBJ1-1; CDR3 protein: CASSLQGGTEAFF; CDR3 DNA: TGTGCCAGCAGCTTGCAAGGAGGCACTGAAGCTTTCTTT
D gene: NA; clone size: NA; CDR3 length: 15; V gene: TRBV2; J gene: TRBJ2-3; CDR3 protein: CASSELGAGGDTQYF; CDR3 DNA: TGTGCCAGCAGTGAATTGGGGGCTGGGGGGGATACGCAGTATTTT
D gene: NA; clone size: NA; CDR3 length: 14; V gene: TRBV29-1; J gene: TRBJ2-2; CDR3 protein: CSVEPTSNTGELFF; CDR3 DNA: TGCAGCGTTGAGCCCACGAGCAACACCGGGGAGCTGTTTTTT
D gene: TRBD2; clone size: NA; CDR3 length: 14; V gene: TRBV4-2; J gene: TRBJ2-3; CDR3 protein: CASSPGGPTDTQYF; CDR3 DNA: TGTGCCAGCAGCCCGGGGGGGCCAACAGATACGCAGTATTTT
D gene: NA; clone size: NA; CDR3 length: 15; V gene: TRBV19; J gene: TRBJ1-5; CDR3 protein: CASSIRLPSNQPQHF; CDR3 DNA: TGTGCCAGTAGTATAAGGTTACCTAGCAATCAGCCCCAGCATTTT
D gene: NA; clone size: NA; CDR3 length: 19; V gene: TRBV4-1; J gene: TRBJ1-2; CDR3 protein: CASSQRPWQVDFQRGGYTF; CDR3 DNA: TGCGCCAGCAGCCAGAGGCCCTGGCAGGTCGACTTCCAAAGGGGTGGCTACACCTTC
D gene: TRBD1; clone size: NA; CDR3 length: 17; V gene: TRBV9; J gene: TRBJ1-6; CDR3 protein: CASSAPRTGRYNSPLHF; CDR3 DNA: TGTGCCAGCAGCGCCCCCAGGACAGGCCGCTATAATTCACCCCTCCACTTT
D gene: NA; clone size: NA; CDR3 length: 14; V gene: TRBV6-1; J gene: TRBJ2-7; CDR3 protein: CASSVHASSYEQYF; CDR3 DNA: TGTGCCAGCTCAGTCCACGCTAGCTCCTACGAGCAGTACTTC
D gene: NA; clone size: NA; CDR3 length: 13; V gene: TRBV7-8; J gene: TRBJ2-2; CDR3 protein: CASSLAVAGELFF; CDR3 DNA: TGTGCCAGCAGCTTAGCGGTGGCCGGGGAGCTGTTTTTT
D gene: NA; clone size: NA; CDR3 length: 15; V gene: TRBV6-5; J gene: TRBJ2-1; CDR3 protein: CASRGVGGADNEQFF; CDR3 DNA: TGTGCCAGCAGGGGGGTCGGGGGCGCAGACAATGAGCAGTTCTTC
D gene: NA; clone size: few; CDR3 length: 15; V gene: TRBV2; J gene: TRBJ2-2; CDR3 protein: CASKGESHSTGELFF; CDR3 DNA: TGTGCCAGCAAGGGGGAGAGCCATTCCACCGGGGAGCTGTTTTTT
D gene: NA; clone size: NA; CDR3 length: 15; V gene: TRBV28; J gene: TRBJ2-7; CDR3 protein: CASSLRGDVYYEQYF; CDR3 DNA: TGTGCCAGCAGTTTAAGGGGGGACGTCTACTACGAGCAGTACTTC
D gene: NA; clone size: NA; CDR3 length: 13; V gene: TRBV6-5; J gene: TRBJ1-2; CDR3 protein: CASTTMNDYGYTF; CDR3 DNA: TGTGCCAGCACCACAATGAACGACTATGGCTACACCTTC
D gene: NA; clone size: NA; CDR3 length: 13; V gene: TRBV11-3; J gene: TRBJ2-5; CDR3 protein: CASSPAGQETQYF; CDR3 DNA: TGTGCCAGCAGCCCGGCAGGCCAAGAGACCCAGTACTTC
D gene: TRBD2; clone size: once; CDR3 length: 17; V gene: TRBV19; J gene: TRBJ2-1; CDR3 protein: CASSMISRTSGRGEQFF; CDR3 DNA: TGTGCCAGTAGTATGATCTCGCGGACTAGCGGGAGAGGAGAGCAGTTCTTC